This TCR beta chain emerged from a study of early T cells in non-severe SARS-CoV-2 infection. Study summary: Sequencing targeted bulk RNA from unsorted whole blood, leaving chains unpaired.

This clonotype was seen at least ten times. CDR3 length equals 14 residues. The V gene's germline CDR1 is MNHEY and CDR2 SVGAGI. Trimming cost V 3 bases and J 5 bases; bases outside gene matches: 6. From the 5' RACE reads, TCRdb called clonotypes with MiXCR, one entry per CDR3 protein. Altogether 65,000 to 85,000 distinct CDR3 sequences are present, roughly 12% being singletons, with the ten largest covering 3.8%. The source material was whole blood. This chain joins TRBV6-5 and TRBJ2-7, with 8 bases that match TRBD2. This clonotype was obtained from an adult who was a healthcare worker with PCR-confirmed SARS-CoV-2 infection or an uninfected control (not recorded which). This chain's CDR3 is CASSYREGRDEQYF. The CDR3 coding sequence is TGTGCCAGCAGTTATCGGGAGGGCCGGGACGAGCAGTACTTC.